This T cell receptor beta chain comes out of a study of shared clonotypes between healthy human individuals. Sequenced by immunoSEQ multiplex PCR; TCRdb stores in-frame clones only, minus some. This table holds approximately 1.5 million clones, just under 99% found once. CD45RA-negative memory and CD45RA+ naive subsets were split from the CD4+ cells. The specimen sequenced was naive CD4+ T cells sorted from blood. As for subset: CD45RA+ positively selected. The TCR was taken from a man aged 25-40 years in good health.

The CDR3 sequence: CASRPTDTLNTEAFF. The CDR3 coding sequence is TGTGCCAGCAGGCCGACGGACACCCTGAACACTGAAGCTTTCTTT. The rearrangement uses TRBV5-4 and TRBJ1-1; a weak D match, TRBD1 (5 bases). The CDR3 is 15 amino acids. V was trimmed by 5 bases and J by 0 bases, leaving 14 bases between them. Germline-derived CDR1 and CDR2 are SGHNT and YYREEE (reference sequence).